The rows below give T cell receptor beta chains drawn from one sample of a study of T cells after yellow fever vaccination. A single record per CDR3 protein comes from TCRdb applying MiXCR to the 5' RACE reads. The sample holds some 390,000 distinct CDR3 sequences, roughly 20% seen once. The sample here was PBMCs, taken before the yellow fever booster vaccination. These receptors were collected from a man younger than 30 who received the YFV17D yellow fever vaccine. CDR3s include the opening cysteine and the closing phenylalanine or tryptophan. D genes are given only for firm matches. Size values are once, few and many counts, or a class for expanded clones, and some rows have none.

d_gene: TRBD1
v_gene: TRBV27
j_gene: TRBJ2-7
abundance: NA
CDR3nt: TGTGCCAGCCCCTCTGGGACAGGGGGCGCAACCTACGAGCAGTACTTC
CDR3aa: CASPSGTGGATYEQYF

d_gene: NA
v_gene: TRBV27
j_gene: TRBJ2-3
abundance: NA
CDR3nt: TGTGCCAGCAGTTTCGGGTGGGGTACAGATACGCAGTATTTT
CDR3aa: CASSFGWGTDTQYF

d_gene: NA
v_gene: TRBV20-1
j_gene: TRBJ1-2
abundance: few
CDR3nt: TGCAGTGCTAGAGTTATACAGGGATATCATGGTGGCTACACCTTC
CDR3aa: CSARVIQGYHGGYTF

d_gene: TRBD2
v_gene: TRBV27
j_gene: TRBJ2-3
abundance: few
CDR3nt: TGTGCCAGCAGTGGGGCCGGGGGGGCAACCTCACGGTCGCAGTATTTT
CDR3aa: CASSGAGGATSRSQYF

d_gene: NA
v_gene: TRBV7-2
j_gene: TRBJ1-4
abundance: NA
CDR3nt: TGTGCCAGCAGCTCAACCGGCGAAAAACTGTTTTTT
CDR3aa: CASSSTGEKLFF

d_gene: NA
v_gene: TRBV5-1
j_gene: TRBJ2-1
abundance: NA
CDR3nt: TGCGCCAGCAGCTTGGTTGGGGGGATCTTAAATGAGCAGTTCTTC
CDR3aa: CASSLVGGILNEQFF

d_gene: TRBD2
v_gene: TRBV6-5
j_gene: TRBJ2-5
abundance: few
CDR3nt: TGTGCCAGCAGAACGGGGGGATCGTTTGGGACCCAGTACTTC
CDR3aa: CASRTGGSFGTQYF

d_gene: NA
v_gene: TRBV27
j_gene: TRBJ1-1
abundance: NA
CDR3nt: TGTGCCAGCAGTTTGAGGGAAGGCACTGAAGCTTTCTTT
CDR3aa: CASSLREGTEAFF

d_gene: NA
v_gene: TRBV7-6
j_gene: TRBJ1-1
abundance: NA
CDR3nt: TGTGCCAGCAGCCCTGCGGGGGGCAGGAACACTGAAGCTTTCTTT
CDR3aa: CASSPAGGRNTEAFF

d_gene: NA
v_gene: TRBV5-5
j_gene: TRBJ1-2
abundance: NA
CDR3nt: TGTGCCAGCACCCTCCGGGTGCGGACAGAGAACTATGGCTACACCTTC
CDR3aa: CASTLRVRTENYGYTF

d_gene: NA
v_gene: TRBV27
j_gene: TRBJ1-6
abundance: NA
CDR3nt: TGTGCCAGCAGTTTAGACAGACCGAATTCACCCCTCCACTTT
CDR3aa: CASSLDRPNSPLHF

d_gene: TRBD1
v_gene: TRBV7-2
j_gene: TRBJ2-3
abundance: few
CDR3nt: TGTGCCAGCAGCTCAGGACAGGGGAGAGGAGATACGCAGTATTTT
CDR3aa: CASSSGQGRGDTQYF

d_gene: NA
v_gene: TRBV5-6
j_gene: TRBJ2-3
abundance: NA
CDR3nt: TGTGCCAGCAGCACCCCCCAGGGCCCCCAGTACACAGATACGCAGTATTTT
CDR3aa: CASSTPQGPQYTDTQYF

d_gene: NA
v_gene: TRBV5-1
j_gene: TRBJ2-3
abundance: NA
CDR3nt: TGCGCCAGCAGCTTGGGACATTCAACGGCAGATACGCAGTATTTT
CDR3aa: CASSLGHSTADTQYF